This entry lists 20 T cell receptor beta chains sequenced from one sample in a study of T cells after yellow fever vaccination. TCRdb fed the 5' RACE reads into MiXCR, producing one record per CDR3 protein. The sample holds 300,000 or so distinct CDR3 sequences, approximately 4.2% seen once. The material was PBMCs, obtained 5 days after the yellow fever booster vaccination. Receptors were obtained from a man between 18 and 35 years old who received the YFV17D yellow fever vaccine.

There are a few counts of this clonotype. The chain uses TRBV12-3 or TRBV12-4 and TRBJ1-5, with TRBD1 as a possible D gene (5 bases). V lost 3 bases to trimming and J lost 5 bases, with 11 bases between them. The CDR3 runs to 14 residues. CDR3: CASSLFQGDQPQHF. The CDR3 DNA reads TGTGCCAGCAGTTTGTTCCAGGGCGATCAGCCCCAGCATTTT.

This clonotype has ten or more counts. The chain couples TRBV29-1 to TRBJ2-5, with 7 bases identical to TRBD2. CDR1 is SQVTM, CDR2 ANQGSEA, per germline. There are 15 residues in the CDR3. With V trimmed by 4 bases and J by 4 bases, 12 bases remained unmatched. Written as DNA, the CDR3 is TGCAGCGTTGCTTTTTGGGGAGGGACCGGAGAGACCCAGTACTTC. Translation gives CSVAFWGGTGETQYF.

This clonotype was detected ten times or more. J is TRBJ1-5 and V is TRBV4-3; 10 bases match TRBD1. The ends lost 4 bases at V and 7 bases at J; junction bases unmatched: 4. Germline V gene sequence: CDR1 LGHNA, CDR2 YSLEER. CDR3 length: 14 residues. CDR3 DNA: TGCGCCAGCAGCCTACGGACAGGGGGACAGCCCCAGCATTTT. This encodes CASSLRTGGQPQHF.

This clonotype was recorded many times. The genes are TRBV6-5 and TRBJ2-4; perhaps TRBD2 as D (5 bases). The CDR3 has 13 amino acids. Germline loops: CDR1 MNHEY, CDR2 SVGAGI. The V and J ends lost 4 bases and 5 bases respectively, with 9 bases between them. The CDR3 DNA reads TGTGCCAGCAGTTCCTGGACTCAAAACATTCAGTACTTC. Protein product: CASSSWTQNIQYF.

This clonotype was found many times. This chain connects TRBV5-1 to TRBJ2-3; 10 positions match TRBD2. The CDR3 runs to 15 residues. Germline values: CDR1 SGHRS, CDR2 YFSETQ. Trimming at V came to 4 bases and at J to 6 bases, leaving 8 bases not matched to a gene. As DNA, the CDR3 is TGCGCCAGCAGCCCCCAGCGGGGGGGATCGGATACGCAGTATTTT. Its translation is CASSPQRGGSDTQYF.

Ten or more counts support this clonotype. J is TRBJ2-7 and V is TRBV6-1; no clear D gene. Trimming took off 6 bases at V and 4 bases at J, with 10 bases between the two ends. The germline CDR1 and CDR2 sequences are MNHNS and SASEGT. The CDR3 sequence is 12 residues long. CDR3 in DNA: TGTGCCAGCAGCAATCAGAGATACGAGCAGTACTTC. Protein: CASSNQRYEQYF.

The chain combines TRBV7-2 with TRBJ1-4; D is perhaps TRBD1 (5 bases). Trimming took 5 bases from V and 0 from J, leaving 7 bases between them. The V gene's germline CDR1 is SGHTA and CDR2 FQGNSA. The CDR3 contains 14 residues. CDR3 sequence: CASSRGATNEKLFF. The DNA for the CDR3 is TGTGCCAGCAGCCGGGGGGCAACTAATGAAAAACTGTTTTTT.

Comments on this clonotype: Compared with germline, one end of the junction differs, possibly owing to a read error. The chain has TRBV27 and TRBJ2-2; perhaps D is TRBD1 or TRBD2 (6 bases each). Germline values: CDR1 MNHEY, CDR2 SMNVEV (reference sequence). The CDR3 runs 13 residues. The CDR3 loop is CASSLSGGRELIF. The CDR3 nucleotides are TGTGCCAGCAGTTTATCCGGGGGCCGGGAGCTGATTTTT.

This clonotype was detected a few times. The V gene is TRBV5-1, the J gene TRBJ2-3; 8 nucleotides match TRBD2. CDR1 SGHRS and CDR2 YFSETQ come from the germline V gene. V shed 3 bases, J shed 6 bases, and the junction held 3 bases outside the gene matches. The CDR3 is 13 residues long. CDR3 sequence reads: CASSSRTSDTQYF. The CDR3 nucleotides are TGCGCCAGCAGCTCCAGGACTAGCGATACGCAGTATTTT.

There are a few counts of this clonotype. The CDR3 reads CASSLALPGGAYNEQFF. The CDR3, as DNA: TGCGCCAGCAGCTTGGCCCTTCCCGGGGGGGCCTACAATGAGCAGTTCTTC. This chain connects TRBV5-1 to TRBJ2-1, with TRBD2 matching over 8 bases. CDR3 size: 17 residues. Losses at the gene ends were 0 bases for V and 2 bases for J; bases not matched to a gene: 7. Germline CDR1 and CDR2: SGHRS and YFSETQ.

The sample holds one count of this clonotype. The rearrangement links TRBV19 to TRBJ2-1, with a tentative D call TRBD2 (5 bases). Germline-derived CDR1 and CDR2 are LNHDA and SQIVND (reference sequence). Trimming took 5 bases from V and 7 from J, leaving 18 bases between them. This CDR3 has 15 residues. The CDR3: CASSPGWSRFNEQFF. Here the CDR3 DNA reads TGTGCCAGTAGTCCGGGGTGGAGCCGTTTTAATGAGCAGTTCTTC.

The chain carries TRBV20-1 and TRBJ2-7; 12 nucleotides agree with TRBD2. The CDR3 has 15 amino acids. The trim removed 1 base at V and 1 base at J, leaving 2 bases unmatched. Germline V gene sequence: CDR1 DFQATT, CDR2 SNEGSKA (reference sequence). This CDR3 is CSARVLAGGSYEQYF. For the CDR3, the DNA is TGCAGTGCTAGAGTGCTAGCGGGGGGGTCCTACGAGCAGTACTTC.

The rearrangement joins TRBV5-4 to TRBJ2-7; possibly TRBD2 for D (6 bases). Germline CDR1 reads SGHNT; CDR2 reads YYREEE (reference sequence). V lost 4 bases, J lost 0 bases, and 8 bases lay in between. This CDR3 is 13 amino acids long. The chain's CDR3 is CASSAGSSYEQYV. As DNA, the CDR3 is TGTGCCAGCAGCGCCGGGAGCTCCTACGAGCAGTACGTC.

In its sample, this clonotype was seen many times. The gene calls are TRBV7-8 and TRBJ2-5; 7 bases align to TRBD1. Germline V gene lookup returns CDR1 SGHVS and CDR2 FQNEAQ. This CDR3 has 15 amino acids. The junction had 2 bases not matched to a gene; V was cut back by 0 bases and J by 1 base. CDR3 sequence: CASSLARQGQETQYF. DNA of the CDR3: TGTGCCAGCAGCTTAGCTAGACAGGGCCAAGAGACCCAGTACTTC. The full variable domain, rest sourced from reference TRBV7-8 and TRBJ2-5, is GAGVSQSPRYKVAKRGQDVALRCDPISGHVSLFWYQQALGQGPEFLTYFQNEAQLDKSGLPSDRFFAERPEGSVSTLKIQRTQQEDSAVYLCASSLARQGQETQYFGPGTRLLVL.

V and J are TRBV7-2 and TRBJ1-2, with D hard to call. This CDR3 is built from 12 residues. Trimming removed 6 bases at V and 8 bases at J, with 13 bases between. CDR1 is SGHTA and CDR2 is FQGNSA in the germline V gene. The CDR3 sequence is CASRKSGGGYTF. The DNA of the CDR3 is TGTGCCAGCAGGAAGTCGGGCGGCGGCTACACCTTC.

A few counts support this clonotype. The chain couples TRBV5-1 to TRBJ2-1; 8 bases match TRBD2. This CDR3 is built from 20 residues. V lost 1 base to trimming and J lost 0 bases; unmatched junction nucleotides: 15. Germline-derived CDR1 and CDR2 are SGHRS and YFSETQ. CDR3 amino acids: CASSLYLKAGETSSYNEQFF. DNA of the CDR3: TGCGCCAGCAGCTTGTATCTAAAAGCGGGGGAGACCAGCTCCTACAATGAGCAGTTCTTC.

V and J are TRBV12-3 or TRBV12-4 and TRBJ1-5, with D uncertain. V shed 5 bases and J shed 5 bases, with 13 bases lying between them. This CDR3 is built from 14 residues. Written as DNA, the CDR3 is TGTGCCAGCAGTCCGCCTTTGAGCCATCAGCCCCAGCATTTT. The encoded protein is CASSPPLSHQPQHF.

This clonotype came up many times. The chain employs TRBV6-1 and TRBJ2-7, with 7 bases that match TRBD1. Germline values: CDR1 MNHNS, CDR2 SASEGT. V dropped 8 bases and J dropped 3; count of bases not matched to a gene: 7. The CDR3 loop spans 13 amino acids. The CDR3, as DNA: TGTGCCAGCGGCCGGGACAGCTTCTACGAGCAGTACGTC. This encodes CASGRDSFYEQYV.

Regarding this clonotype: Given a much more abundant clone one base away, this may be a read error. This chain links TRBV25-1 with TRBJ2-2; D gene unclear. The CDR3 is 16 residues long. V was pared by 4 bases and J by 2 bases, with 14 bases between. CDR1 MGHDK and CDR2 SYGVNS come from the germline V gene. The CDR3 loop reads CASSASGSGNTGELFF. For the CDR3, the DNA is TGTGCCAGCAGTGCCTCCGGGTCAGGAAACACCGGGGAGCTGTTTTTT.

This clonotype was counted only a few times. The chain uses TRBV24-1 and TRBJ2-3, with D maybe TRBD1 (5 bases). This CDR3 region has 14 residues. Germline V CDR1 and CDR2: KGHDR, SFDVKD. The germline V and J ends were trimmed by 5 bases and 6 bases, with 14 bases remaining between them. CDR3 bases: TGTGCCACCAGTGGTGGGTGGGGCAGGGATACGCAGTATTTT. Its protein product is CATSGGWGRDTQYF.